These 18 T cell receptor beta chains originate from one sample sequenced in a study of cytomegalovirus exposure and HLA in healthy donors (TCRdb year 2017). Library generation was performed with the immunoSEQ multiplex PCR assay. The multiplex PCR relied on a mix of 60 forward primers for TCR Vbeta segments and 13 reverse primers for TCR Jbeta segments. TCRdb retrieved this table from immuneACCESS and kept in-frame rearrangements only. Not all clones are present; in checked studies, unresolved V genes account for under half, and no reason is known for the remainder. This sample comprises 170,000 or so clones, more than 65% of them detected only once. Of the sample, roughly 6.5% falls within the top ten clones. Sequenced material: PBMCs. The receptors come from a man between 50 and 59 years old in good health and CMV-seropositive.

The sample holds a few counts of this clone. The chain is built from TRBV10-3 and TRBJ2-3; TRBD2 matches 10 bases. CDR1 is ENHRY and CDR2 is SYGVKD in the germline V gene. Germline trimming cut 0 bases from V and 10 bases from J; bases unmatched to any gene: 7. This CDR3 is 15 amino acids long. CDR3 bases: TGTGCCATCAGTGAGTCGAGGAGCGGGGGGGCAGCGCAGTATTTT. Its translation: CAISESRSGGAAQYF.

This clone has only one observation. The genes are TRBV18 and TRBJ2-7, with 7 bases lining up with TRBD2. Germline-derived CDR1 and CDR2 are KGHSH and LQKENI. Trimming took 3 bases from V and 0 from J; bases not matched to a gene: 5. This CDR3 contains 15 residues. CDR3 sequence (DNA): TGTGCCAGCTCACCCTCCGGCGGGGGCTCCTACGAGCAGTACTTC. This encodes CASSPSGGGSYEQYF.

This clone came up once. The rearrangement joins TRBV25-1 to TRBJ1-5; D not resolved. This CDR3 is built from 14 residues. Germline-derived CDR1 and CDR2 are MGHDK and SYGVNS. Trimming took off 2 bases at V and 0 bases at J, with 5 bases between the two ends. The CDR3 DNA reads TGTGCCAGCAGTGAAAACTATAGCAATCAGCCCCAGCATTTT. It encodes CASSENYSNQPQHF.

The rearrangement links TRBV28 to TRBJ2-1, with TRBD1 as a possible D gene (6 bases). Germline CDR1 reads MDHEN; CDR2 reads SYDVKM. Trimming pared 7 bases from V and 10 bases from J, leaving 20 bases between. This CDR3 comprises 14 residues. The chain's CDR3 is CASTLRKGVREQFF. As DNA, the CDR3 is TGTGCCAGCACCCTACGGAAGGGGGTCAGAGAGCAGTTCTTC.

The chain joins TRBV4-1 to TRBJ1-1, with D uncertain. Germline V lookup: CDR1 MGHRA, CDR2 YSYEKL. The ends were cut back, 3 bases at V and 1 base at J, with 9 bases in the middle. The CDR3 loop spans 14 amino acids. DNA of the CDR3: TGCGCCAGCAGCCACCCGGCAGGGAACACTGAAGCTTTCTTT. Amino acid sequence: CASSHPAGNTEAFF.

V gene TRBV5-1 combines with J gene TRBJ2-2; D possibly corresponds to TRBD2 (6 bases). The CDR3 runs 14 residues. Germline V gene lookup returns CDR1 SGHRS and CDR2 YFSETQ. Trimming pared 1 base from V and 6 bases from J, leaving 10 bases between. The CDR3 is CASSLSSVAGELFF. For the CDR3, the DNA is TGCGCCAGCAGCTTGTCTAGCGTGGCCGGGGAGCTGTTTTTT.

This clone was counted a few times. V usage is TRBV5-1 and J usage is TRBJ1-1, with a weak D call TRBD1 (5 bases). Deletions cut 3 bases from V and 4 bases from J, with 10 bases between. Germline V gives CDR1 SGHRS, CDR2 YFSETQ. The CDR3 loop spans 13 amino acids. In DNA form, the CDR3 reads TGCGCCAGCAGCTCGGGGGGAGGCACTGAAGCTTTCTTT. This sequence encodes CASSSGGGTEAFF. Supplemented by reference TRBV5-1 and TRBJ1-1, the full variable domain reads KAGVTQTPRYLIKTRGQQVTLSCSPISGHRSVSWYQQTPGQGLQFLFEYFSETQRNKGNFPGRFSGRQFSNSRSEMNVSTLELGDSALYLCASSSGGGTEAFFGQGTRLTVV.

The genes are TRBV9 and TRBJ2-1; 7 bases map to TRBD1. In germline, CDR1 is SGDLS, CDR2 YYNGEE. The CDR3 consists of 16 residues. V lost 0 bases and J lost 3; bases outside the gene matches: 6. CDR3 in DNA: TGTGCCAGCAGCGTAGGAGGACAGGTTATCTACAATGAGCAGTTCTTC. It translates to CASSVGGQVIYNEQFF.

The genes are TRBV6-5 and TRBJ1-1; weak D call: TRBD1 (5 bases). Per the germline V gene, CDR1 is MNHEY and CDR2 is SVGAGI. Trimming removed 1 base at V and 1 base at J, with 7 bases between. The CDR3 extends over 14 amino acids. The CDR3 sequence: CASSYFTGNTEAFF. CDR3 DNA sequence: TGTGCCAGCAGTTACTTTACAGGGAACACTGAAGCTTTCTTT.

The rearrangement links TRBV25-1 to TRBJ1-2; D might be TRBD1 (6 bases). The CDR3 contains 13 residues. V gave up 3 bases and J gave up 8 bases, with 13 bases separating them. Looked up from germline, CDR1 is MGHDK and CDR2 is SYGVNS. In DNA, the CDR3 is TGTGCCAGCAGTGAGTCCCACAGGGAGGGCTACACCTTC. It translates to CASSESHREGYTF.

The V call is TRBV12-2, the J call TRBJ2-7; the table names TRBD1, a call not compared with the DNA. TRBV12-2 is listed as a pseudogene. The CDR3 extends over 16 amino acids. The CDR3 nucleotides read TGTGCAAGTCGAGGAGGGGGACAGGGGGGCCCCTACGAGCAGTACTTC. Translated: CASRGGGQGGPYEQYF.

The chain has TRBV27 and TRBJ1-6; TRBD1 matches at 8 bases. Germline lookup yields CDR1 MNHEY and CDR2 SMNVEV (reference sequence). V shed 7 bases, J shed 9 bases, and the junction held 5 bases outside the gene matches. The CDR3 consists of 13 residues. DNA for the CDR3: TGTGCCAGCATGGACAGGGTCGGTTCACCCCTCCACTTT. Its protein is CASMDRVGSPLHF.

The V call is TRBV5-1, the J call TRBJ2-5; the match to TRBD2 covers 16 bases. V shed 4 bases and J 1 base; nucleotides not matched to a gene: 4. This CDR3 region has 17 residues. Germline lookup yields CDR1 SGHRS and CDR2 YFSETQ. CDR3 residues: CASSGGLAGGGQETQYF. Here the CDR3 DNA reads TGCGCCAGCAGCGGGGGACTAGCGGGGGGGGGCCAAGAGACCCAGTACTTC.

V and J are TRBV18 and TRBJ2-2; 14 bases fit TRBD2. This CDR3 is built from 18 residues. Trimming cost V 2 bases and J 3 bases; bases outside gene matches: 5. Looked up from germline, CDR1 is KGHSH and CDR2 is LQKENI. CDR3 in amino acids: CASSPLGTSGRYTGELFF. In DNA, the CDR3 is TGTGCCAGCTCACCATTGGGGACTAGCGGGAGATACACCGGGGAGCTGTTTTTT.

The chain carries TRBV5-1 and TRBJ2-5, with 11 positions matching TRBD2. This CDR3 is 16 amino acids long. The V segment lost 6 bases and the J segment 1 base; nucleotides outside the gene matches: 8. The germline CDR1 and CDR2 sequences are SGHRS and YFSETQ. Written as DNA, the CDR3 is TGCGCCAGCAAATCTTTAGCGGGGGGGCCCCAAGAGACCCAGTACTTC. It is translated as CASKSLAGGPQETQYF.

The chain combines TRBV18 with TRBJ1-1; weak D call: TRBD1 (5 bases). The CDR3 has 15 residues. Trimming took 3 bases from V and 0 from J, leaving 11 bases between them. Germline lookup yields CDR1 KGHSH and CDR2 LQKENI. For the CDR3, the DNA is TGTGCCAGCTCACCGACGACAGAGATGAACACTGAAGCTTTCTTT. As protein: CASSPTTEMNTEAFF.

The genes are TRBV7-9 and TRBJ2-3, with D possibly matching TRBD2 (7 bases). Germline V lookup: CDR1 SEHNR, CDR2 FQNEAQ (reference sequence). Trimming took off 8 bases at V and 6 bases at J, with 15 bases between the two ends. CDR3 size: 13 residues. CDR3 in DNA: TGTGCCAGCCTGGCGGGGGCCGGGGATACGCAGTATTTT. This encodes CASLAGAGDTQYF.

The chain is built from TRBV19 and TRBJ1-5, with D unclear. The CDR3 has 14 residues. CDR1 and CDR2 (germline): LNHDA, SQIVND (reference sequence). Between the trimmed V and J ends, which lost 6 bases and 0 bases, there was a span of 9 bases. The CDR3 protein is CASRPTGSNQPQHF. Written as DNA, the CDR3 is TGTGCCAGTAGACCGACGGGTAGCAATCAGCCCCAGCATTTT. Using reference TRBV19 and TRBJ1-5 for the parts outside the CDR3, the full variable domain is DGGITQSPKYLFRKEGQNVTLSCEQNLNHDAMYWYRQDPGQGLRLIYYSQIVNDFQKGDIAEGYSVSREKKESFPLTVTSAQKNPTAFYLCASRPTGSNQPQHFGDGTRLSIL.